The rows below give T cell receptor beta chains drawn from one sample of a study of CD8 T cells in ankylosing spondylitis. TCRdb passed the 5' RACE reads through MiXCR, listing each CDR3 protein once. The sample yields more than 60,000 distinct CDR3 sequences, roughly 5% seen once. Source material: blood, either unsorted or a sorted T cell fraction (not recorded which). The receptors were gathered from a male donor with ankylosing spondylitis or in good health (not recorded which). The CDR3 runs from the conserved cysteine through the conserved F or W. A D gene is named only where the DNA matches it firmly. Clone size is given for some rows only: seen once, a few or many times, or a class if the clone is expanded.

d_gene,v_gene,abundance,j_gene,CDR3nt,CDR3aa
TRBD1,TRBV20-1,many,TRBJ2-7,TGCAGTGCCAAAGGGCAGGGGGAACCCTACGAGCAGTACTTC,CSAKGQGEPYEQYF
.,TRBV7-2,many,TRBJ2-1,TGTGCCAGCAGCTTAGCGGGGGACCCCTCCTACAATGAGCAGTTCTTC,CASSLAGDPSYNEQFF
TRBD1,TRBV9,.,TRBJ1-3,TGTGCCAGCAGCGGTCGGACAGGGTCTTCTGGAAACACCACATATTTT,CASSGRTGSSGNTTYF
.,TRBV3-1,many,TRBJ2-3,TGTGCCAGCAGCCAAGGCCGCACAGATACGCAGTATTTT,CASSQGRTDTQYF
.,TRBV10-2,many,TRBJ1-1,TGCGCCAGCAGTGAGCTCTCGCTGGGAGCTTTCTTT,CASSELSLGAFF
.,TRBV7-2,.,TRBJ2-3,TGTGCCAGCAGCTCGTTGACTAGCACAGATACGCAGTATTTT,CASSSLTSTDTQYF
.,TRBV25-1,many,TRBJ1-2,TGTGCCAGCAGTGAAGCCGGGGTCGGCTACACCTTC,CASSEAGVGYTF
TRBD1,TRBV9,many,TRBJ1-3,TGTGCCAGCAGCGCCGGACAGGGGGCATATAGTCAGGGAAACACCATATATTTT,CASSAGQGAYSQGNTIYF
.,TRBV20-1,few,TRBJ2-3,TGCAGTGCCCGAAAAACCCAGGCGGGGCGGAGGGACCCAGATACGCAGTATTTT,CSARKTQAGRRDPDTQYF
.,TRBV6-1,many,TRBJ1-1,TGTGCCAGCAGTAATTACCGCCACGCTGAAGCTTTCTTT,CASSNYRHAEAFF
.,TRBV29-1,many,TRBJ1-4,TGCAGCGTGAGGGATACGTCGTCGGAGAAACTGTTTTTT,CSVRDTSSEKLFF
.,TRBV20-1,many,TRBJ1-6,TGCAGTCCGAGGCCCGGGGGTTTTCATTCACCCCTCCACTTT,CSPRPGGFHSPLHF
TRBD1,TRBV7-2,many,TRBJ1-4,TGTGCCAGCAGCTTTTCGGTCGGACAGGGGCGAGAAAAACTGTTTTTT,CASSFSVGQGREKLFF
.,TRBV3-1,many,TRBJ2-3,TGTGCCAGCAGCCAAGATTTAAGATGGGCAGATACGCAGTATTTT,CASSQDLRWADTQYF
TRBD2,TRBV7-2,many,TRBJ2-1,TGTGCCAGCAGCTCGAGCGGGGGGGGTTCAGGTGAGCAGTTCTTC,CASSSSGGGSGEQFF
.,TRBV7-9,few,TRBJ2-3,TGTGCCAGCAGCTTCAATAGCGGTACAGATACGCAGTATTTT,CASSFNSGTDTQYF
TRBD2,TRBV10-3,many,TRBJ2-2,TGTGCCATCAGCCACGAGGCGGGGGGGAACACCGGGGAGCTGTTTTTT,CAISHEAGGNTGELFF
.,TRBV10-3,many,TRBJ1-1,TGTGCCATCAGTGAGTCGACAGTCAACACTGAAGCTTTCTTT,CAISESTVNTEAFF
.,TRBV23-1,many,TRBJ1-5,TGCGCCAGCAGTGGCCAGCCCCAGCATTTT,CASSGQPQHF
TRBD2,TRBV10-3,many,TRBJ2-1,TGTGCCATCACCCCCGGGAGGGCGGGGGGCCTGGATGAGCAGTTCTTC,CAITPGRAGGLDEQFF
.,TRBV12-3/TRBV12-4,many,TRBJ2-7,TGTGCCAGCAGTCCCGGACTACCGACCTCCTACGAGCAGTACTTC,CASSPGLPTSYEQYF
TRBD1,TRBV5-1,many,TRBJ2-3,TGCGCCAGCAGCTTGGGACAGGGGGCATCAGATACGCAGTATTTT,CASSLGQGASDTQYF
.,TRBV7-2,few,TRBJ2-5,TGTGCCAGCAGCTTAATGACTCTTCAAGAGACCCAGTACTTC,CASSLMTLQETQYF
.,TRBV6-5,many,TRBJ2-1,TGTGCCAGCAGTTACGGGGTATACAATGAGCAGTTCTTC,CASSYGVYNEQFF
.,TRBV5-6,many,TRBJ2-3,TGTGCCAGCAGCTCCAGCATGAGGACTCTCCTATTGGATACGCAGTATTTT,CASSSSMRTLLLDTQYF
TRBD1,TRBV14,many,TRBJ1-2,TGTGCCAGCAGCCAAATCTCCGGACAGGACTATGGCTACACCTTC,CASSQISGQDYGYTF
.,TRBV5-4,many,TRBJ1-1,TGTGCCAGCAGCTTGGCCGGGGGCCAAATGCACACTGAAGCTTTCTTT,CASSLAGGQMHTEAFF
.,TRBV3-1,many,TRBJ1-1,TGTGCCAGCAGCCAAGTTCGAGATAACACTGAAGCTTTCTTT,CASSQVRDNTEAFF
TRBD1,TRBV10-3,many,TRBJ1-4,TGTGCCATCAGCGAAATCCCAGGGGGCAGGACTAATGAAAAACTGTTTTTT,CAISEIPGGRTNEKLFF
.,TRBV7-6,.,TRBJ2-2,TGTGCCAGCAGCTTAGTGGATGGGGACACCGGGGAGCTGTTTTTT,CASSLVDGDTGELFF
.,TRBV7-2,.,TRBJ2-7,TGTGCCAGCAGCCCACGGGGTGGGGTGACCTACGCGCAGTACTTC,CASSPRGGVTYAQYF
.,TRBV6-2/TRBV6-3,few,TRBJ2-1,TGTGCCAGCGGATGGAGGAGCTCCTACAATGAGCAGTTCTTC,CASGWRSSYNEQFF
TRBD1,TRBV6-2/TRBV6-3,many,TRBJ1-1,TGTGCCAGCAGTCGACAGGGGATGAACACTGAAGCTTTCTTT,CASSRQGMNTEAFF
TRBD2,TRBV3-1,many,TRBJ2-3,TGTGCCAGCCGGACTAGCGGGGATACGCAGTATTTT,CASRTSGDTQYF
.,TRBV29-1,many,TRBJ2-5,TGCAGCGTTGAGCCGACAGGGAGGCAAGAGACCCAGTACTTC,CSVEPTGRQETQYF
.,TRBV29-1,many,TRBJ2-5,TGCAGCGTTGCCACTAGCAGGGAGACCCAGTACTTC,CSVATSRETQYF
TRBD1,TRBV28,many,TRBJ1-6,TGTGCCAGCAGCCGCGGGGACAGGGTGAATTCACCCCTCCACTTT,CASSRGDRVNSPLHF